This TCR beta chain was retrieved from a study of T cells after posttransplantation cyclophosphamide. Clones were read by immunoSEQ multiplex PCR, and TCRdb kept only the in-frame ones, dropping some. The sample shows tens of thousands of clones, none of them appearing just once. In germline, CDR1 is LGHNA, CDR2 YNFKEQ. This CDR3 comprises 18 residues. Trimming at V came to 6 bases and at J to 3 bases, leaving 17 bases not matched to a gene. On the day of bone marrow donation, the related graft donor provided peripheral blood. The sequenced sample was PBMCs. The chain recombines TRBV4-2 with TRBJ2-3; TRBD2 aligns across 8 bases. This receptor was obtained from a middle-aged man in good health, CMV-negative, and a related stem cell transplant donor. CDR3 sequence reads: CASREEAGEWSGTDTQYF. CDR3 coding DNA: TGTGCCAGCAGAGAAGAAGCGGGAGAATGGAGTGGGACAGATACGCAGTATTTT.